The entry below gives a single T cell receptor (beta chain) sequence along with its context. The sample is drawn from a study of cytomegalovirus exposure and HLA in healthy donors. About the research overall: Assignment to the Caucasian-associated ancestry cluster applied to more than 75% of the roughly 420 genotyped donors.

This PCR relied on a set of 60 Vbeta primers and 13 Jbeta primers. Data came from immunoSEQ multiplex PCR; TCRdb stores just in-frame clones and leaves some out. The sample holds 180,000 or so clones, 82% seen once. The receptor comes from a male donor in good health and CMV-seronegative. The sequencing input was PBMCs.

CDR3 sequence reads: CASSLYPGGAQETQYF. The CDR3 bases are TGTGCCAGCAGCTTATACCCAGGGGGCGCCCAGGAGACCCAGTACTTC. V gene TRBV7-3 combines with J gene TRBJ2-5; 8 positions agree with TRBD1. The CDR3 sequence is 16 residues long. CDR1 is SGHTA, CDR2 FQGTGA, per germline. With V trimmed by 2 bases and J by 5 bases, 10 bases remained unmatched. The variable domain in full, completed from reference TRBV7-3 and TRBJ2-5, reads GAGVSQTPSNKVTEKGKYVELRCDPISGHTALYWYRQSLGQGPEFLIYFQGTGAADDSGLPNDRFFAVRPEGSVSTLKIQRTERGDSAVYLCASSLYPGGAQETQYFGPGTRLLVL.